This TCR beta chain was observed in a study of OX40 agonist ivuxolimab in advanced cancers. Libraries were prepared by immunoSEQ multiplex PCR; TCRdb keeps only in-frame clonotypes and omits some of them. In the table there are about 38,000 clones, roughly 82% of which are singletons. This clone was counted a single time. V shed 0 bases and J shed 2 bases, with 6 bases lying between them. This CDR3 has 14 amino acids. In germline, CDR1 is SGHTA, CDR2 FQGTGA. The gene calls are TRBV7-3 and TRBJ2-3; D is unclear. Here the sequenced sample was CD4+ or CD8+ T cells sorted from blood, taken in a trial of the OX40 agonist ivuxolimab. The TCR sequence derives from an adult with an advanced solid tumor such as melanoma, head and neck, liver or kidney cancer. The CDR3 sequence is CASSLTAHTDTQYF. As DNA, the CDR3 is TGTGCCAGCAGCTTAACCGCCCACACAGATACGCAGTATTTT.